This passage covers 24 T cell receptor beta chains from one sample sequenced in a study of CD8 T cells in Susac syndrome. Roughly 0.45 to 1 ug RNA was reverse transcribed with random hexamers. TCRdb used MiXCR to reprocess the immunoSEQ multiplex PCR reads, holding one entry per CDR3 protein. In the table there are hundreds of thousands of distinct CDR3 sequences, approximately 91% of which are singletons. Sequencing was carried out using CD8+ T cells from PBMCs. The receptor set was obtained from a human donor with multiple sclerosis.

As for this clonotype: A junction boundary mismatches the germline segment, possibly from a read error. The rearrangement links TRBV15 to TRBJ2-2, with D possibly TRBD2 on 5 matching bases. This CDR3 has 12 residues. Germline V gene lookup returns CDR1 LNHNV and CDR2 YYDKDF (reference sequence). CDR3 coding DNA: TGTGCCACCAGCAGAGTCACCGGGGAGCTTTTTTTT. Protein product: CATSRVTGELFF.

The gene calls are TRBV19 and TRBJ1-2, with 7 bases that match TRBD1. From germline, CDR1 is LNHDA and CDR2 SQIVND (reference sequence). The V gene end was trimmed by 7 bases and the J gene end by 3 bases; junction bases not matched to a gene: 8. This CDR3 is built from 14 residues. In DNA form, the CDR3 reads TGTGCCAGTACTCACTCCGGGACAGACTATGGCTACACCTTC. Protein sequence: CASTHSGTDYGYTF.

This chain connects TRBV28 to TRBJ2-3; 7 bases agree with TRBD1. The J segment lost 2 bases and the V segment lost 4 bases, leaving 12 bases of the junction unmatched. Germline CDR1 and CDR2: MDHEN and SYDVKM. This CDR3 has 17 residues. The CDR3 region has the DNA TGTGCCAGCAGTTCCGCAGGCACAGGGGATTACACAGATACGCAGTATTTT. It yields the protein CASSSAGTGDYTDTQYF.

The V gene is TRBV29-1, the J gene TRBJ2-7, with TRBD1 identical over 8 bases. J gave up 2 bases and V 6 bases, and 9 bases lay outside the gene matches. Germline V gene sequence: CDR1 SQVTM, CDR2 ANQGSEA. CDR3 length equals 14 residues. In nucleotides, the CDR3 is TGCAGCGTCGAATGGGGACAGGCCCCCTACGAGCAGTACTTC. Translated: CSVEWGQAPYEQYF.

The V gene is TRBV4-1, the J gene TRBJ2-3; D is ambiguous. The germline V and J ends were trimmed by 1 base and 4 bases, with 15 bases remaining between them. The germline V gene encodes CDR1 MGHRA and CDR2 YSYEKL. This CDR3 has 16 amino acids. CDR3 region: CASSQVGSRNPDTQYF. Here the CDR3 DNA reads TGCGCCAGCAGCCAAGTGGGCTCGAGGAATCCAGATACGCAGTATTTT.

The V call is TRBV6-5, the J call TRBJ2-1, with a possible D match to TRBD1 (6 bases). CDR1 is MNHEY and CDR2 is SVGAGI in the germline V gene. The V end lost 2 bases, the J end lost 7 bases, and 12 bases lay between the germline ends. This CDR3 is 14 amino acids long. CDR3 nucleotides: TGTGCCAGCAGTTACGGTAGGGGGTCGAATGAGCAGTTCTTC. Protein sequence: CASSYGRGSNEQFF.

The chain uses TRBV12-3 or TRBV12-4 and TRBJ2-3; TRBD2 agrees at 10 bases. The CDR3 is 14 amino acids. The V and J ends lost 5 bases and 6 bases, in that order; junction bases with no gene match: 5. The CDR3, as DNA: TGTGCCAGCAGTCTGGGACTAGCGTCTGATACGCAGTATTTT. Translating gives CASSLGLASDTQYF.

This clonotype was seen only a few times. The chain has TRBV29-1 and TRBJ2-7; the match to TRBD1 covers 10 bases. After removal of 0 bases from V and 3 bases from J, the junction contained 8 bases not matched to a gene. The CDR3 covers 16 residues. The germline V gene encodes CDR1 SQVTM and CDR2 ANQGSEA. The CDR3 region is CSVEDVGTGEYYEQYF. The CDR3 DNA is TGCAGCGTTGAAGACGTCGGGACAGGGGAATACTACGAGCAGTACTTC.

This chain connects TRBV9 to TRBJ2-1; D is possibly TRBD1 (6 bases). The ends were cut back, 4 bases at V and 8 bases at J, with 22 bases in the middle. This CDR3 region has 16 residues. The germline CDR1 and CDR2 sequences are SGDLS and YYNGEE. Here the CDR3 DNA reads TGTGCCAGCAGCCACCAGCGCGAGGGGGATCGATATGAGCAGTTCTTC. Residues: CASSHQREGDRYEQFF. Together with reference TRBV9 and TRBJ2-1, the CDR3 gives the full variable domain: DSGVTQTPKHLITATGQRVTLRCSPRSGDLSVYWYQQSLDQGLQFLIQYYNGEERAKGNILERFSAQQFPDLHSELNLSSLELGDSALYFCASSHQREGDRYEQFFGPGTRLTVL.

The chain is built from TRBV7-9 and TRBJ2-7, with 7 bases identical to TRBD1. Germline trimming cut 4 bases from V and 3 bases from J; bases unmatched to any gene: 3. The CDR3 runs 13 residues. The germline CDR1 and CDR2 sequences are SEHNR and FQNEAQ (reference sequence). The chain's CDR3 is CASSSPGGYEQYF. The CDR3 nucleotides are TGTGCCAGCAGCTCACCAGGGGGCTACGAGCAGTACTTC.

V gene TRBV7-9 combines with J gene TRBJ2-7, with D possibly matching TRBD2 (6 bases). There are 15 residues in the CDR3. Trimming took off 1 base at V and 2 bases at J, with 12 bases between the two ends. The germline V gene has CDR1 SEHNR and CDR2 FQNEAQ (reference sequence). CDR3 nucleotide sequence: TGTGCCAGCAGCTTAGGTGGGGGGATAGCCTACGAGCAGTACTTC. Encoded protein: CASSLGGGIAYEQYF. Full variable domain (missing parts from reference TRBV7-9 and TRBJ2-7): DTGVSQNPRHKITKRGQNVTFRCDPISEHNRLYWYRQTLGQGPEFLTYFQNEAQLEKSRLLSDRFSAERPKGSFSTLEIQRTEQGDSAMYLCASSLGGGIAYEQYFGPGTRLTVT.

The chain combines TRBV28 with TRBJ2-5; 11 bases fit TRBD1. The junction had 10 bases not matched to a gene; V was cut back by 3 bases and J by 1 base. The CDR3 spans 18 residues. CDR1 is MDHEN, CDR2 SYDVKM, per germline. The CDR3: CASSLPGGQGARQETQYF. Written as DNA, the CDR3 is TGTGCCAGCAGTTTGCCCGGTGGACAGGGGGCCCGCCAAGAGACCCAGTACTTC.

The sample holds a few counts of this clonotype. V gene TRBV2 combines with J gene TRBJ2-1, with 9 bases that match TRBD2. V was clipped by 4 bases and J by 8 bases; unmatched bases: 9. The CDR3 consists of 15 residues. CDR1 is SNHLY and CDR2 is FYNNEI in the germline V gene. The CDR3 DNA sequence: TGTGCCAGCAGTGCGGTTAGCGGGGGAAGCGATGAGCAGTTCTTC. Its protein is CASSAVSGGSDEQFF.

V usage is TRBV7-9 and J usage is TRBJ2-7, with D unclear. The CDR3 runs to 12 residues. V gave up 3 bases and J gave up 2 bases, with 5 bases separating them. The germline V gene encodes CDR1 SEHNR and CDR2 FQNEAQ (reference sequence). CDR3 residues: CASSFSTYEQYF. The DNA for the CDR3 is TGTGCCAGCAGCTTTAGTACCTACGAGCAGTACTTC. The whole variable domain, remainder taken from reference TRBV7-9 and TRBJ2-7, is DTGVSQNPRHKITKRGQNVTFRCDPISEHNRLYWYRQTLGQGPEFLTYFQNEAQLEKSRLLSDRFSAERPKGSFSTLEIQRTEQGDSAMYLCASSFSTYEQYFGPGTRLTVT.

The chain carries TRBV12-3 or TRBV12-4 and TRBJ2-5; a weak D match, TRBD1 (6 bases). Trimming stripped 6 bases from V and 4 bases from J, with 6 bases between. The CDR3 spans 11 residues. The CDR3 DNA reads as TGTGCCAGCAGAGGGGGAGAGACCCAGTACTTC. This sequence encodes CASRGGETQYF.

This chain joins TRBV27 and TRBJ2-7; 13 bases are a match to TRBD2. With 4 bases clipped from V and 6 bases from J, the junction kept 3 bases outside the gene matches. The CDR3 spans 14 residues. CDR1 and CDR2 from the germline V gene are MNHEY and SMNVEV (reference sequence). The CDR3 DNA reads as TGTGCCAGCAGTTCTGGGACTAGCGGGACCGAGCAGTACTTC. Translation: CASSSGTSGTEQYF.

The rearrangement uses TRBV20-1 and TRBJ2-1; D uncertain. Trimming pared 0 bases from V and 4 bases from J, leaving 16 bases between. The CDR3 is made up of 16 amino acids. Germline CDR1 and CDR2: DFQATT and SNEGSKA (reference sequence). The CDR3 DNA sequence: TGCAGTGCTAGAGATCCCCGAGCCCAAATTTACAATGAGCAGTTCTTC. Translating it yields CSARDPRAQIYNEQFF.

This clonotype was detected only a few times. The chain links TRBV6-1 to TRBJ2-1, with no clear D. The CDR3 consists of 15 residues. V shed 6 bases and J shed 2 bases, with 14 bases lying between them. Germline V gene sequence: CDR1 MNHNS, CDR2 SASEGT. The CDR3 DNA is TGTGCCAGCAGCCCAAAGATATGGGCCTACAATGAGCAGTTCTTC. Translating it yields CASSPKIWAYNEQFF.

V usage is TRBV5-8 and J usage is TRBJ1-1, with D unresolved. CDR3 length: 14 residues. Germline-derived CDR1 and CDR2 are SGHTS and YDEGEE. V was clipped by 2 bases and J by 4 bases, with 12 bases between them. The CDR3: CASSFSVSATEAFF. In DNA form, the CDR3 reads TGTGCCAGCAGCTTTTCTGTCAGTGCCACTGAAGCTTTCTTT.

The gene calls are TRBV20-1 and TRBJ2-7, with no clear D. This CDR3 has 12 amino acids. Germline V gives CDR1 DFQATT, CDR2 SNEGSKA (reference sequence). CDR3 sequence (DNA): TGCAGCGGCGACATAATTTCCTACGAGCAGTACTTC. This gives the protein CSGDIISYEQYF.

V usage is TRBV4-3 and J usage is TRBJ2-1; D could derive from TRBD1 or TRBD2 (5 bases each). V lost 4 bases and J lost 8, with 15 bases in between. Germline V lookup: CDR1 LGHNA, CDR2 YSLEER. There are 14 residues in the CDR3. CDR3 amino acids: CASSPRDGHDEQFF. In nucleotides, the CDR3 is TGCGCCAGCAGCCCCCGGGACGGTCACGATGAGCAGTTCTTC.

The count of this clonotype is one. The chain joins TRBV3-1 to TRBJ2-1; no clear D gene. The CDR3 is made up of 15 amino acids. CDR1 and CDR2 (germline): LGHDT, YNNKEL (reference sequence). V was trimmed by 1 base and J by 2 bases, leaving 9 bases between them. This CDR3 is CASSQGRATYNEQFF. CDR3 sequence (DNA): TGTGCCAGCAGCCAAGGACGGGCGACCTACAATGAGCAGTTCTTC.

Here the CDR3 DNA reads TGTGCCAGCAGCTTAGTCCGGGAGAGCACAGATACGCAGTATTTT. This translates into CASSLVRESTDTQYF. The chain couples TRBV7-2 to TRBJ2-3, with a possible D match to TRBD2 (6 bases). The germline V gene encodes CDR1 SGHTA and CDR2 FQGNSA. This CDR3 region has 15 residues. Deletions cut 1 base from V and 0 bases from J, with 8 bases between.

This chain joins TRBV27 and TRBJ2-7, with D possibly TRBD1 on 5 matching bases. Trimming took off 6 bases at V and 6 bases at J, with 12 bases between the two ends. The CDR3 contains 12 residues. Germline V gene sequence: CDR1 MNHEY, CDR2 SMNVEV (reference sequence). CDR3 nucleotide sequence: TGTGCCAGCAGGCAGGGTGCTGGCGAGCAGTACTTC. It specifies CASRQGAGEQYF.